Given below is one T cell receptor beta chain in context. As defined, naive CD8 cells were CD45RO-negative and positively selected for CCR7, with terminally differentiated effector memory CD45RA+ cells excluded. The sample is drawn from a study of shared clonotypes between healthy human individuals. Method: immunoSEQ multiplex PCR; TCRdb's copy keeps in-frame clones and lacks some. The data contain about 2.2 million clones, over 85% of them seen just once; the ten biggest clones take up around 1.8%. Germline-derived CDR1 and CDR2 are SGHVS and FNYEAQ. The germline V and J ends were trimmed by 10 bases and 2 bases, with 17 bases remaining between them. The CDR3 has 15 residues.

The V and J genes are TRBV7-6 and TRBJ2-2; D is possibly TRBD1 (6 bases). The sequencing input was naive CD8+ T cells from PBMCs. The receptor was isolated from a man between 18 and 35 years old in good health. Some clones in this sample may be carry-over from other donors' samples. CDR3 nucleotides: TGTGCCACGGCCGAGCGAGGGGGAAACACCGGGGAGCTGTTTTTT. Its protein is CATAERGGNTGELFF. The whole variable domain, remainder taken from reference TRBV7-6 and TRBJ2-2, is GAGVSQSPRYKVTKRGQDVALRCDPISGHVSLYWYRQALGQGPEFLTYFNYEAQQDKSGLPNDRFSAERPEGSISTLTIQRTEQRDSAMYRCATAERGGNTGELFFGEGSRLTVL.